This T cell receptor (beta chain) comes out of a study of T cells expressing NK-cell markers (dated by TCRdb to 2020 to 2021). In the study overall: TCR beta-chain repertoires were profiled in sorted CD3+CD56+NKG2C+, CD3+CD56+NKG2C- and CD3+CD56-NKG2C+ T-cell subsets from several donors. Randomly selected healthy volunteers, three men and five women, were used as the eight sequenced donors. Illumina HiSeq 2000/2500, MiSeq or NextSeq was used to sequence libraries as 2 x 150 bp reads. Among the eight sequenced donors, seven were HCMV-seropositive and one was HCMV-seronegative.

A word on this clonotype: What this receptor recognizes is not known.

Here is what the overall study found, with its caveats: In roughly six donors, the dominant CD3+CD56+NKG2C+ clonotypes ranked among the top 10 CD8+ clonotypes, making up about 1.0-8% of CD8+ T cells. Those dominant clonotypes were again the most abundant among CD3+CD56-NKG2C+ cells in a few donors, at roughly 25-60.1%. Whether the expanded NKG2C-expressing T cell clones were specific for HCMV antigens was left unclear.

The CDR3 sequence holds 14 residues, the cysteine and phenylalanine included. No DNA has been recorded. Based on the germline V gene (reference sequence), the CDR1 and CDR2 sequences are LGHDT and YNNKEL. HCMV serostatus was determined by detecting HCMV-specific IgG in serum with a commercial ELISA kit. Peripheral blood mononuclear cells were isolated from blood by Ficoll density gradient centrifugation. The instrument was an Illumina HiSeq 2000. TCR beta cDNA libraries were prepared using 5'RACE template switching, which introduced a universal primer site and unique molecular identifiers. Priming for cDNA synthesis came from the TCR beta constant segment, and two successive PCR amplification steps followed. In the source study's methods: Reads were demultiplexed and grouped by UMI with MIGEC, and clonotypes were assembled and quantified with MiTCR. To exclude erroneous sequences, only TCR cDNA sequences supported by at least two reads were retained. The tcR package was used for downstream repertoire analysis, and clonotypes were matched between fractions using CDR3 nucleotide sequence together with V segment. Antigen specificity was annotated against VDJdb with VDJmatch, allowing one amino acid substitution in CDR3. Following reprocessing of the reads by TCRdb, the data hold one row per CDR3 protein sequence and no DNA is available. The authors' filters were not applied to this entry. The table kept for this sample lists 300,000 to 500,000 distinct CDR3 sequences. Clones ranked in the top ten supply approximately 12% of the sample.

The chain is encoded by TRBV3-1 joined to TRBJ2-5. The clonotype originates from a woman aged 45-59 years in good health. Donor details come from another sample of the same person, matched by shared clones. Input material: blood T cells: a sorted CD56 or NKG2C T cell subset, CD4+ or CD8+ T cells, or bulk PBMC T cells (not recorded which). CDR3 protein: CASSQAGRRETQYF.